This TCR beta chain is drawn from a study of blood T cell repertoires in COVID-19 (dated by TCRdb to 2018 to 2021). In terms of the full investigation: Samples from collaborators originated in the United States, Italy and Spain and spanned both the acute and convalescent phases of COVID-19. The samples were drawn from two sources: the first 160 participants of the ongoing ImmuneRACE study, and about 1,300 subjects contributed by 6 global collaborators. The repertoires were released in a freely available public database meant as a resource for research on the immune response to SARS-CoV-2. Where available, HLA class I and class II types were taken from metadata supplied by the sample provider and were not determined by assay-based typing. The dataset comprised deeply sampled blood TCRbeta repertoires from subjects exposed to, actively infected with, or recovered from COVID-19. The prospective study material was composed of cDNA or gDNA derived from T cells, B-cell-depleted T cells, or PBMCs. Sample metadata almost always included a de-identified subject ID, COVID-19 status, age in years and sex. Results the study describes overall, beyond this receptor: The amount of clinical and demographic metadata varied by source and participant and was provided uncurated.

Each collaborating institution followed its own protocols to collect whole blood in K2EDTA tubes. For TCRbeta analysis, collaborators shipped samples as frozen whole blood, isolated PBMCs, or DNA extracted from either of those sample types. This clone was counted only a few times. Its specific antigen is unknown. Nothing much larger sits one base from this clone, and base qualities are not available. TCRbeta CDR3 regions were amplified from genomic DNA by means of the immunoSEQ Assay, a bias-controlled multiplex PCR. The authors processed their data as follows. Within the assay, amplification of reference gene primers was used to estimate how many nucleated cells each sample contained. To quantify the absolute abundance of each unique TCRbeta CDR3 rearrangement, sequence reads were collapsed and filtered. For each sample, productive Simpson clonality was calculated as the square root of Simpson's diversity index across productive rearrangements. Held by TCRdb, this immuneACCESS table contains in-frame sequences only and omits some clones. Under half of the omission traces to an unresolved V gene where checked; the cause of the rest is unknown. Clone size and V and J calls were adopted from that table, with D and trimming inferred from the DNA. The sample table shows about 300,000 clones, and about nine tenths are seen once. Together, the top ten hold 2% to 3% of the sample.

Including cysteine and phenylalanine, the CDR3 has 14 amino acids. The sequence is cut down to CDR3 DNA, 42 bases in frame from base 1. Clipping removes 6 bases from V and 0 bases from J, with 5 as the unmatched junction base count. The germline V gene gives CDR1 as SGHTA and CDR2 as FQGNSA. Sequenced: peripheral blood. This TCR was sampled from a man between 18 and 35 years old with active or convalescent COVID-19. The rearrangement joined TRBV7-2 to TRBJ2-7; 7 bases in the junction line up with TRBD2. CDR3 region: CASSGWTSSYEQYF. The DNA sequence is given as TGTGCCAGCAGTGGATGGACTAGCTCCTACGAGCAGTACTTC.